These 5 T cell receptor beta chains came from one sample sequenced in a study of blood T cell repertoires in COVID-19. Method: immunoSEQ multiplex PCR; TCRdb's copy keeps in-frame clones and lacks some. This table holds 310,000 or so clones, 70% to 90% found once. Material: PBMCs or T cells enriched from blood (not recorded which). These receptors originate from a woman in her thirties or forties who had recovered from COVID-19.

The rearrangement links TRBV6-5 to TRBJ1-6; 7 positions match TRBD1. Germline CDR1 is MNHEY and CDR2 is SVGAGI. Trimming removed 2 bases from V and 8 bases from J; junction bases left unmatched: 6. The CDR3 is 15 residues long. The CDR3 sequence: CASSYETGRYSPLHF. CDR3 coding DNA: TGTGCCAGCAGTTACGAGACAGGGAGATATTCACCCCTCCACTTT.

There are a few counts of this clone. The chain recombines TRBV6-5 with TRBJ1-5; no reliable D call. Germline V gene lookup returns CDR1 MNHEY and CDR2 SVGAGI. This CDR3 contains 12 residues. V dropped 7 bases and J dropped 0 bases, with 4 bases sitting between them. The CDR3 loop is CASTFSNQPQHF. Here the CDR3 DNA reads TGTGCCAGCACATTTAGCAATCAGCCCCAGCATTTT.

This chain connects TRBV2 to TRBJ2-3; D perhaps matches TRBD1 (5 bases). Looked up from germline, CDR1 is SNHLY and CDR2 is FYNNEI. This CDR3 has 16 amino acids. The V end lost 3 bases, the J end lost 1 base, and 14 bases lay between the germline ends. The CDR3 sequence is CASSEGVGHGTDTQYF. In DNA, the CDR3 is TGTGCCAGCAGTGAGGGTGTAGGACACGGCACAGATACGCAGTATTTT. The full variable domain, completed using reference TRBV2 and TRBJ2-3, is EPEVTQTPSHQVTQMGQEVILRCVPISNHLYFYWYRQILGQKVEFLVSFYNNEISEKSEIFDDQFSVERPDGSNFTLKIRSTKLEDSAMYFCASSEGVGHGTDTQYFGPGTRLTVL.

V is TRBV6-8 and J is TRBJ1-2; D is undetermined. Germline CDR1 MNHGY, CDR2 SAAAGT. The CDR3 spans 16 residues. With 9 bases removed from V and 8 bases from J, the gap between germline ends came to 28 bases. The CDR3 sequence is CARGAGRLDSFGGYTF. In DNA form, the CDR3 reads TGTGCCAGGGGCGCGGGCAGGTTGGACTCCTTCGGGGGCTACACCTTC.

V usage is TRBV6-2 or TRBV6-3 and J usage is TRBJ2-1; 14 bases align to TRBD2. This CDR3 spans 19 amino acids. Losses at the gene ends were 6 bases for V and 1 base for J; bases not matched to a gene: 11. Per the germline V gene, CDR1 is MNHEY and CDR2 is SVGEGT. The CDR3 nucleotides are TGTGCCAGCAGCCCCGGGACTAGCGGGAGTTTAGGATCCTACAATGAGCAGTTCTTC. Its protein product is CASSPGTSGSLGSYNEQFF.